What follows are 6 T cell receptor beta chains derived from one specimen sequenced in a study of blood T cell repertoires in COVID-19. Produced via immunoSEQ multiplex PCR; TCRdb's table is partial and in-frame only. This sample yields a few hundred thousand clones, of which roughly 89% are seen a single time; 4% to 5% belongs to the top ten. The sequencing input was peripheral blood. Receptors originate from a woman aged 40 to 50 who had recovered from COVID-19.

This clone has a handful of counts. V gene TRBV11-2 combines with J gene TRBJ2-1; D is unclear. The V gene lost 3 bases and the J gene lost 5 bases, with 8 bases spanning the gap. CDR1 SGHAT and CDR2 FQNNGV come from the germline V gene. The CDR3 has 13 residues. CDR3 region: CASSFTENNEQFF. Here the CDR3 DNA reads TGTGCCAGCAGCTTCACGGAGAACAATGAGCAGTTCTTC.

The rearrangement links TRBV18 to TRBJ2-3; D possibly corresponds to TRBD2 (5 bases). CDR1 is KGHSH, CDR2 LQKENI, per germline. The CDR3 spans 17 residues. V was shortened by 1 base and J by 1 base, with 15 bases between the two germline ends. For the CDR3, the DNA is TGTGCCAGCTCACCACAAGGGCGGGTGGCAGGCACAGATACGCAGTATTTT. As protein: CASSPQGRVAGTDTQYF.

The V gene is TRBV5-4, the J gene TRBJ2-2; 8 positions agree with TRBD1. In germline, CDR1 is SGHNT, CDR2 YYREEE (reference sequence). The ends lost 0 bases at V and 4 bases at J; junction bases unmatched: 5. This CDR3 contains 16 residues. CDR3 loop: CASSLGQGRITGELFF. The CDR3 DNA sequence: TGTGCCAGCAGCTTGGGACAGGGGAGAATCACCGGGGAGCTGTTTTTT.

This clone came up once. The rearrangement links TRBV9 to TRBJ2-3; D not certain. The germline V gene encodes CDR1 SGDLS and CDR2 YYNGEE. Deletions cut 0 bases from V and 5 bases from J, with 4 bases between. The CDR3 is 12 residues long. Written as DNA, the CDR3 is TGTGCCAGCAGCGTAGCAGAAGATACGCAGTATTTT. Translated, it gives CASSVAEDTQYF.

The chain couples TRBV2 to TRBJ1-1; D might be TRBD1 (6 bases). Deletions cut 5 bases from V and 6 bases from J, with 13 bases between. The CDR3 totals 13 residues. Germline loops: CDR1 SNHLY, CDR2 FYNNEI. CDR3 amino acids: CASSPGTRAEAFF. In DNA form, the CDR3 reads TGTGCCAGCAGTCCCGGGACACGGGCTGAAGCTTTCTTT.

This chain links TRBV19 with TRBJ2-4; 12 bases align to TRBD2. The germline CDR1 and CDR2 sequences are LNHDA and SQIVND (reference sequence). This CDR3 spans 16 amino acids. The ends lost 5 bases at V and 10 bases at J; junction bases unmatched: 12. The CDR3 DNA reads TGTGCCAGTAGTTTCCTGGGGACTAGCGGGCTTGTGATTCAGTACTTC. Amino acids: CASSFLGTSGLVIQYF.